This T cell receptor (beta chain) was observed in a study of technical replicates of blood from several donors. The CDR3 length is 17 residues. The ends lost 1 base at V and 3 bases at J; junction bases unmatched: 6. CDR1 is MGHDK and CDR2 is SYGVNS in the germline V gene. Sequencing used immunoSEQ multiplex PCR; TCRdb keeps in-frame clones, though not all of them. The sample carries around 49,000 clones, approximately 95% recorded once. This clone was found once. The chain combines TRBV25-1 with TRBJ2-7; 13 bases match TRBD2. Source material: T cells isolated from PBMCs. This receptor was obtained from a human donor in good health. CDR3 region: CASSEWGGTSGDYEQYF. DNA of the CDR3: TGTGCCAGCAGTGAATGGGGGGGGACTAGCGGGGACTACGAGCAGTACTTC.